Sequencing of this TCR beta chain was carried out in a study of T cells after yellow fever vaccination. As for the study in general: Libraries from low-cell-number fractions were prepared with the SMART-Seq v4 Ultra Low Input RNA kit.

TCRdb itself ran the 5' RACE reads through MiXCR, one entry per CDR3 protein. The table lists over 250,000 distinct CDR3 sequences, about 4% of them singletons. Germline values: CDR1 LGHNA, CDR2 YSLEER. This CDR3 contains 14 residues. With 1 base removed from V and 3 bases from J, the gap between germline ends came to 8 bases. A remark on this clonotype: Its antigen is currently unknown.

Regarding the study as a whole: On re-exposure, the response was weaker but peaked faster, at day 5 versus 15. Clones that expanded after primary vaccination mostly reappeared after the booster (around 96% CD4, 70% to 90% CD8).

This clonotype was sampled from a man in his late teens or twenties who received the YFV17D yellow fever vaccine. This material consisted of PBMCs, taken 5 days after the yellow fever booster vaccination. The rearrangement joins TRBV4-3 to TRBJ2-3; no reliable D call. The CDR3 DNA reads as TGCGCCAGCAGCCAAGGAGCATGGACAGATACGCAGTATTTT. It yields the protein CASSQGAWTDTQYF.